This is a list of T cell receptor beta chains from one sample in a study of blood T cells in healthy people across ages. TCRdb reprocessed the 5' RACE reads via MiXCR and lists one record per CDR3 protein. The data contain 1.8 million or so distinct CDR3 sequences, about 39% of them singletons. Source material: blood. All receptors come from a human donor in good health. The CDR3 runs from the conserved cysteine through the conserved F or W. A D gene is named only where the DNA matches it firmly. Clone size is stated in some rows and not others, as once, few, many or a class when expanded.

v_call,j_call,clone_size,d_call,cdr3_aa,cdr3_nt
TRBV9,TRBJ1-2,few,NA,CASSGLTGSLLSFYGYTF,TGTGCCAGCAGCGGCTTGACAGGCTCCCTCCTTTCCTTCTATGGCTACACCTTC
TRBV28,TRBJ1-4,many,TRBD1,CASSSPGTGDEKLFF,TGTGCCAGCAGTTCCCCCGGGACAGGGGATGAAAAACTGTTTTTT
TRBV7-8,TRBJ1-1,NA,NA,CASSLVWEAEAFF,TGTGCCAGCAGCTTAGTTTGGGAAGCTGAAGCTTTCTTT
TRBV7-2,TRBJ1-4,NA,TRBD1,CASSQGGWGEKLFF,TGTGCCAGCAGCCAAGGGGGCTGGGGTGAAAAACTGTTTTTT
TRBV20-1,TRBJ2-4,few,TRBD2,CSANSGGLPLAKNIQYF,TGCAGTGCAAATAGCGGGGGGCTCCCCTTAGCCAAAAACATTCAGTACTTC
TRBV7-2,TRBJ2-3,NA,NA,CASIVLSMGLSTDTQYF,TGTGCCAGCATCGTTTTAAGTATGGGGCTAAGCACAGATACGCAGTATTTT
TRBV20-1,TRBJ2-6,few,NA,CSARAVRGANVLTF,TGCAGTGCTAGAGCCGTGAGAGGGGCCAACGTCCTGACTTTC
TRBV7-9,TRBJ2-5,NA,NA,CASSYSMGHLSETQYF,TGTGCCAGCAGTTACTCGATGGGACACCTTTCAGAGACCCAGTACTTC
TRBV7-9,TRBJ1-2,few,NA,CASSFQGLDGYTF,TGTGCCAGCAGCTTCCAGGGACTCGATGGCTACACCTTC
TRBV7-2,TRBJ1-3,NA,TRBD1,CASSSRDRTGNTIYF,TGTGCCAGCAGTTCCCGGGACAGGACCGGAAACACCATATATTTT
TRBV18,TRBJ2-1,NA,NA,CASSPPRGTNEQFF,TGTGCCAGCTCACCACCTCGGGGCACCAATGAGCAGTTCTTC
TRBV12-3/TRBV12-4,TRBJ1-2,NA,TRBD1,CASGPGQGAPNYGYTF,TGTGCCAGCGGGCCGGGACAGGGGGCGCCTAACTATGGCTACACCTTC
TRBV20-1,TRBJ2-1,NA,TRBD1,CSATRTGGRSNEQFF,TGCAGTGCTACTAGGACAGGGGGACGGAGCAATGAGCAGTTCTTC
TRBV12-3/TRBV12-4,TRBJ2-1,NA,NA,CASNRGGVFFNEQFF,TGTGCCAGCAACCGCGGTGGGGTTTTCTTCAATGAGCAGTTCTTC
TRBV4-1,TRBJ1-5,NA,NA,CASSQDPGEPYAQHF,TGCGCCAGCAGCCAAGACCCAGGGGAACCTTACGCCCAGCATTTT
TRBV7-2,TRBJ1-5,few,TRBD1,CASSLGQGWTQPQHF,TGTGCCAGCAGCTTAGGACAGGGTTGGACTCAGCCCCAGCATTTT
TRBV5-6,TRBJ2-1,few,NA,CASSRLGGNGEQFF,TGTGCCAGCAGCCGGCTAGGGGGGAACGGTGAGCAGTTCTTC
TRBV4-3,TRBJ2-1,many,NA,CASSQDRRQYNEQFF,TGCGCCAGCAGCCAAGATCGGCGCCAGTACAATGAGCAGTTCTTC
TRBV4-2,TRBJ2-2,NA,NA,CASSQVGAPGELFF,TGTGCCAGCAGCCAAGTGGGGGCCCCCGGGGAGCTGTTTTTT
TRBV20-1,TRBJ2-3,NA,TRBD2,CSARFRGGGDTQYF,TGCAGTGCAAGATTCCGGGGGGGCGGAGATACGCAGTATTTT
TRBV6-5,TRBJ2-5,NA,TRBD1,CASRDPGQGAGETQYF,TGTGCCAGCAGAGACCCGGGACAGGGGGCGGGGGAGACCCAGTACTTC
TRBV7-9,TRBJ2-5,NA,NA,CASSHGGFQETQYF,TGTGCCAGCAGCCACGGAGGGTTTCAAGAGACCCAGTACTTC
TRBV12-3/TRBV12-4,TRBJ2-5,few,NA,CASGSGAQETQYF,TGTGCCAGCGGCTCCGGGGCCCAAGAGACCCAGTACTTC
TRBV28,TRBJ1-2,NA,TRBD1,CASSFLTGEALHGYTF,TGTGCCAGCAGTTTCCTAACAGGGGAAGCGTTGCATGGCTACACCTTC
TRBV10-3,TRBJ2-5,many,NA,CAISDRVAIEQYF,TGTGCCATCAGTGACAGGGTGGCGATAGAGCAGTACTTC
TRBV6-2/TRBV6-3,TRBJ2-1,NA,NA,CASTFSDLAGEFF,TGTGCCAGCACCTTCTCGGATCTAGCAGGCGAGTTCTTC
TRBV28,TRBJ2-7,few,NA,CASSNSGTYEQYF,TGTGCCAGCAGCAACTCGGGAACCTACGAGCAGTACTTC
TRBV5-1,TRBJ2-3,NA,TRBD1,CANPPGQGTDTQYF,TGCGCCAACCCACCGGGACAGGGCACAGATACGCAGTATTTT